Following are 18 T cell receptor beta chains from one sample sequenced in a study of blood T cell repertoires in COVID-19. Only in-frame clones appear in the TCRdb table, and some are missing; sequencing was by immunoSEQ multiplex PCR. This sample yields about 160,000 clones, of which under 90% are seen a single time; around 3.2% belongs to the top ten. The sample consisted of PBMCs or T cells enriched from blood (not recorded which). The receptors were sampled from a woman aged 55-69 years who had recovered from COVID-19.

The CDR3 DNA follows: TGCGCCAGCAGCTTCCTCGGTGGGGGGAAGGGGAATTCACCCCTCCACTTT. Translated, it gives CASSFLGGGKGNSPLHF. This chain connects TRBV5-1 to TRBJ1-6, with D perhaps TRBD1 (5 bases). Germline CDR1 SGHRS, CDR2 YFSETQ. V lost 2 bases and J lost 7, with 19 bases in between. This CDR3 spans 17 amino acids.

The chain uses TRBV5-8 and TRBJ1-2; weak D call: TRBD1 (6 bases). The CDR3 covers 15 residues. V was cut by 7 bases and J by 0 bases, with 16 bases left in between. Per germline, CDR1 SGHTS and CDR2 YDEGEE. CDR3 residues: CASVGAASSNYGYTF. The CDR3 nucleotides are TGTGCCAGCGTGGGGGCAGCGAGCTCTAACTATGGCTACACCTTC.

The chain employs TRBV19 and TRBJ2-3, with 9 nucleotides matching TRBD1. The germline gives CDR1 LNHDA, CDR2 SQIVND (reference sequence). This CDR3 has 14 amino acids. V lost 10 bases, J lost 4 bases, and 9 bases stayed unmatched. Written as DNA, the CDR3 is TGTGCCACCGGGACAGGGTCCCGTTCAGATACGCAGTATTTT. Its protein is CATGTGSRSDTQYF.

The CDR3 bases are TGTGCCAGTAGTATATCAGGAGGGTTAAACACTGAAGCTTTCTTT. Translation gives CASSISGGLNTEAFF. The V and J genes are TRBV19 and TRBJ1-1; D uncertain. V lost 2 bases and J 2 bases, leaving 12 bases between the germline ends. From germline, CDR1 is LNHDA and CDR2 SQIVND (reference sequence). The length of the CDR3 is 15 residues.

The chain joins TRBV19 to TRBJ1-2; 7 bases line up with TRBD1. Per the germline V gene, CDR1 is LNHDA and CDR2 is SQIVND (reference sequence). J lost 3 bases, V lost 4 bases, and 8 bases had no gene match. The CDR3 covers 15 residues. Here the CDR3 reads CASSRDSSSYYGYTF. CDR3 in DNA: TGTGCCAGTAGTAGGGACAGCTCTTCTTACTATGGCTACACCTTC.

J is TRBJ2-7 and V is TRBV7-9; 9 nucleotides agree with TRBD1. The CDR3 extends over 13 amino acids. The V gene's germline CDR1 is SEHNR and CDR2 FQNEAQ (reference sequence). The ends lost 11 bases at V and 4 bases at J; junction bases unmatched: 9. CDR3 coding DNA: TGTGCCTCACGATCGACAGGGGGTTACGAGCAGTACTTC. It is translated as CASRSTGGYEQYF.

The chain employs TRBV5-1 and TRBJ1-1; 9 bases agree with TRBD1. CDR1 is SGHRS and CDR2 is YFSETQ in the germline V gene. The CDR3 is 15 amino acids. J was trimmed by 0 bases and V by 7 bases; bases with no gene match: 7. This CDR3 reads CASGGQGFVNTEAFF. CDR3 DNA: TGCGCCAGCGGGGGACAGGGATTCGTGAACACTGAAGCTTTCTTT.

V is TRBV10-3 and J is TRBJ1-2; D is undetermined. CDR3 length: 13 residues. Trimming shortened V by 8 bases and J by 3 bases, and 13 bases separated the two germline ends. Germline-derived CDR1 and CDR2 are ENHRY and SYGVKD. Here the CDR3 DNA reads TGTGCCATCCCAAGAGTCACGGACTATGGCTACACCTTC. It specifies CAIPRVTDYGYTF.

This chain joins TRBV4-1 and TRBJ2-1; D is unclear. V lost 4 bases and J lost 5, with 6 bases in between. This CDR3 has 12 amino acids. From germline, CDR1 is MGHRA and CDR2 YSYEKL. The CDR3 loop reads CASSRRNNEQFF. The CDR3 coding sequence is TGCGCCAGCAGCCGGCGGAACAATGAGCAGTTCTTC.

V usage is TRBV5-4 and J usage is TRBJ2-7, with D possibly TRBD1 on 6 matching bases. The V gene's germline CDR1 is SGHNT and CDR2 YYREEE (reference sequence). The CDR3 consists of 14 residues. The V gene lost 4 bases and the J gene lost 0 bases, with 11 bases spanning the gap. The CDR3 nucleotides read TGTGCCAGCAGCAGCCGGGACAACTCCTACGAGCAGTACTTC. Amino acids: CASSSRDNSYEQYF.

V usage is TRBV29-1 and J usage is TRBJ2-7; the D gene is possibly TRBD2 (5 bases). Germline V gives CDR1 SQVTM, CDR2 ANQGSEA. Trimming pared 1 base from V and 7 bases from J, leaving 17 bases between. CDR3 size: 14 residues. CDR3 sequence reads: CSVEVPGIRGEQYF. CDR3 DNA: TGCAGCGTTGAAGTACCCGGGATCCGAGGAGAGCAGTACTTC.

This chain links TRBV5-1 with TRBJ2-7; the D gene is possibly TRBD1 (5 bases). The CDR3 is 16 amino acids. Germline V CDR1 and CDR2: SGHRS, YFSETQ. Trimming stripped 0 bases from V and 3 bases from J, with 16 bases between. This CDR3 is CASSLVRGPTDYEQYF. CDR3 sequence (DNA): TGCGCCAGCAGCTTGGTTAGGGGTCCGACTGACTACGAGCAGTACTTC.

This chain uses TRBV14 with TRBJ1-2, with TRBD1 as a possible D gene (5 bases). The germline CDR1 and CDR2 sequences are SGHDN and FVKESK. Trimming removed 6 bases at V and 0 bases at J, with 14 bases between. CDR3 size: 15 residues. DNA for the CDR3: TGTGCCAGCAGTCATCAGGGAACAGCTAACTATGGCTACACCTTC. It specifies CASSHQGTANYGYTF.

This chain joins TRBV10-2 and TRBJ1-2; 7 positions match TRBD1. The ends lost 6 bases at V and 0 bases at J; junction bases unmatched: 10. The CDR3 runs to 16 residues. Germline CDR1 WSHSY, CDR2 SAAADI. CDR3: CASRREGQAANYGYTF. The CDR3 coding sequence is TGCGCCAGCAGAAGAGAAGGACAGGCGGCTAACTATGGCTACACCTTC.

The genes are TRBV2 and TRBJ2-5, with 12 bases fitting TRBD2. The V gene end was trimmed by 4 bases and the J gene end by 2 bases; junction bases not matched to a gene: 8. This CDR3 contains 17 residues. Germline values: CDR1 SNHLY, CDR2 FYNNEI. The CDR3 region has the DNA TGTGCCAGCAGTGTTGGGCGGACTAGCGGGGTACAAGAGACCCAGTACTTC. Its protein product is CASSVGRTSGVQETQYF. The whole variable domain, remainder taken from reference TRBV2 and TRBJ2-5, is EPEVTQTPSHQVTQMGQEVILRCVPISNHLYFYWYRQILGQKVEFLVSFYNNEISEKSEIFDDQFSVERPDGSNFTLKIRSTKLEDSAMYFCASSVGRTSGVQETQYFGPGTRLLVL.

This sequence joins TRBV30 and TRBJ2-1; 7 nucleotides align to TRBD2. The germline V gene has CDR1 GTSNPN and CDR2 SVGIG (reference sequence). The CDR3 extends over 11 amino acids. Trimming removed 0 bases from V and 14 bases from J; junction bases left unmatched: 4. The CDR3 is CAWSVPGGKFF. The DNA of the CDR3 is TGTGCCTGGAGTGTTCCGGGGGGTAAGTTCTTC.

The rearrangement joins TRBV27 to TRBJ1-2; D call uncertain. The ends were cut back, 3 bases at V and 8 bases at J, with 13 bases in the middle. The CDR3 loop spans 13 amino acids. Germline CDR1 is MNHEY and CDR2 is SMNVEV (reference sequence). The CDR3 DNA is TGTGCCAGCAGTTTGGAGGGAACGGGAGGCTACACCTTC. Residues: CASSLEGTGGYTF.

This rearrangement joins TRBV5-5 to TRBJ2-7; TRBD1 matches 9 bases. Germline loops: CDR1 SGHKS, CDR2 YYEKEE (reference sequence). The trim removed 4 bases at V and 7 bases at J, leaving 15 bases unmatched. The CDR3 consists of 16 residues. CDR3 bases: TGTGCCAGCAGCCAGTACTGGACAGGGGAGGTGGAAGAGCAGTACTTC. Translation: CASSQYWTGEVEEQYF.